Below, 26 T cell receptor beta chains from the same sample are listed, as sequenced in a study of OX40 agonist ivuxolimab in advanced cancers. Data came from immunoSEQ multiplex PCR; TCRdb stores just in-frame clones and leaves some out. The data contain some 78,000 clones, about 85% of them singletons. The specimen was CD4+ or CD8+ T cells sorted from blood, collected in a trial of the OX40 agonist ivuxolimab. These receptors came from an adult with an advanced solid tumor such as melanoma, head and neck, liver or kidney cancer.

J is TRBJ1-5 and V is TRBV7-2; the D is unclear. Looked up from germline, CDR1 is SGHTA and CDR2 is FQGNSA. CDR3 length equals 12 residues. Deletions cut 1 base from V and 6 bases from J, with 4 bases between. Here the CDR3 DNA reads TGTGCCAGCAGCTTAGATCTTCAGCCCCAGCATTTT. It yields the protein CASSLDLQPQHF.

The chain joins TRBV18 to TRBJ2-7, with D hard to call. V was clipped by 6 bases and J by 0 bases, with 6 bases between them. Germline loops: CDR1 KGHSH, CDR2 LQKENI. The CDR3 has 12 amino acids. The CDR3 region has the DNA TGTGCCAGCTCGCCCTACTCCTACGAGCAGTACTTC. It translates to CASSPYSYEQYF.

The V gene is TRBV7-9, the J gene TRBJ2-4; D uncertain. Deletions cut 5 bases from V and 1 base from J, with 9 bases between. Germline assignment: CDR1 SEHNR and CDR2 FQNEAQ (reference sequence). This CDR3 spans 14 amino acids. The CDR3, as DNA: TGTGCCAGCAGCACCACTGGGGCCAAAAACATTCAGTACTTC. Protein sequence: CASSTTGAKNIQYF.

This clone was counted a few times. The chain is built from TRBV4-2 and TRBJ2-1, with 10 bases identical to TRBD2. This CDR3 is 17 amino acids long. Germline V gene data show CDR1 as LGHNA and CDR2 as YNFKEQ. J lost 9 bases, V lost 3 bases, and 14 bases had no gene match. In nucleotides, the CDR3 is TGTGCCAGCAGCCATGGTTCGAGCGGGGGGGCATCCGGTGAGCAGTTCTTC. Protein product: CASSHGSSGGASGEQFF.

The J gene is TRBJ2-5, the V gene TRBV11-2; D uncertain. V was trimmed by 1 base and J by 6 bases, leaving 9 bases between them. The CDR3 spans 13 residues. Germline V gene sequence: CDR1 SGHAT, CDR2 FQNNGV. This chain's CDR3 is CASSLADRQTQYF. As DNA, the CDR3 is TGTGCCAGCAGCTTAGCAGACCGACAGACCCAGTACTTC.

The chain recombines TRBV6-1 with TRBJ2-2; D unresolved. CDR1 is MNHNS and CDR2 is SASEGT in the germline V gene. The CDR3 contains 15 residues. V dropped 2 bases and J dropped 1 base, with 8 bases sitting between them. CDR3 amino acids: CASSERRMNTGELFF. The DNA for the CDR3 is TGTGCCAGCAGTGAACGGAGAATGAACACCGGGGAGCTGTTTTTT.

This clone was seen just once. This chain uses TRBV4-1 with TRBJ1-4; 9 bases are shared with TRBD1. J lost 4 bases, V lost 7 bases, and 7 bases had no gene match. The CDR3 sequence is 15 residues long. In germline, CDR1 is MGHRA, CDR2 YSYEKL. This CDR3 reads CASTDRGGGNEKLFF. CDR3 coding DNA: TGCGCCAGCACGGACAGGGGCGGGGGTAATGAAAAACTGTTTTTT.

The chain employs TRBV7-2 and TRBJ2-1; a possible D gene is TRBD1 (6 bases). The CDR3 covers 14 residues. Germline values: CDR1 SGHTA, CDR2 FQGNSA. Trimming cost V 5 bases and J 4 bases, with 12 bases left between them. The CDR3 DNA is TGTGCCAGCAGCCCCCGACAGGCTTACAATGAGCAGTTCTTC. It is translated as CASSPRQAYNEQFF.

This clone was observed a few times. The CDR3 reads CASSGTGTTYEQYF. The DNA for the CDR3 is TGTGCCAGTAGTGGGACCGGGACTACATACGAGCAGTACTTC. The chain combines TRBV19 with TRBJ2-7; TRBD2 matches at 7 bases. This CDR3 has 14 residues. After removal of 5 bases from V and 4 bases from J, the junction contained 8 bases not matched to a gene. Germline lookup yields CDR1 LNHDA and CDR2 SQIVND (reference sequence). Variable domain in full (rest from reference TRBV19 and TRBJ2-7): DGGITQSPKYLFRKEGQNVTLSCEQNLNHDAMYWYRQDPGQGLRLIYYSQIVNDFQKGDIAEGYSVSREKKESFPLTVTSAQKNPTAFYLCASSGTGTTYEQYFGPGTRLTVT.

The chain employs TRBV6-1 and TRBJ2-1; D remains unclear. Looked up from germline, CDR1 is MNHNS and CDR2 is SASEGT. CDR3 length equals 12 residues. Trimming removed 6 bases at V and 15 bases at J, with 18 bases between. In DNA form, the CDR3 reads TGTGCCAGCAGCGAGACGTGGGTCGATCGGTTCTTC. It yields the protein CASSETWVDRFF.

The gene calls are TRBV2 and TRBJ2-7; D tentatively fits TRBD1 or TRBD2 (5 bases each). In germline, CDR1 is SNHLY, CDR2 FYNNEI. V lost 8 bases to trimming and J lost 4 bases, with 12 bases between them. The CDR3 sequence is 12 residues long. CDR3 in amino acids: CASGGSGYEQYF. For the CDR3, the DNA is TGTGCCAGCGGGGGTTCTGGGTACGAGCAGTACTTC.

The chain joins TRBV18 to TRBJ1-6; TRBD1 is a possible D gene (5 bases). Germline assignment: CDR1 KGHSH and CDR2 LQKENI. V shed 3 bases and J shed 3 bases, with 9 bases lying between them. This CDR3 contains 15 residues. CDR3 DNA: TGTGCCAGCTCACCTAGGGACGGCTATAATTCACCCCTCCACTTT. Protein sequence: CASSPRDGYNSPLHF.

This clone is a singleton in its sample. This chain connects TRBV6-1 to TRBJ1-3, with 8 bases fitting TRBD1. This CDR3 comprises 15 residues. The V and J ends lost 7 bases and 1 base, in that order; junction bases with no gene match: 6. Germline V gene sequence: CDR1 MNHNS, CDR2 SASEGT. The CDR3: CASTRQGNSGNTIYF. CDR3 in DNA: TGTGCCAGCACCCGACAGGGGAATTCTGGAAACACCATATATTTT.

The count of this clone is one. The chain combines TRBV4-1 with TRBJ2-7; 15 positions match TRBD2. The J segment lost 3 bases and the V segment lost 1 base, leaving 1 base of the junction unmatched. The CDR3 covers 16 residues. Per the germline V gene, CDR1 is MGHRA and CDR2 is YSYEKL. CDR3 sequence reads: CASSQAGLAGGYEQYF. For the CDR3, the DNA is TGCGCCAGCAGCCAAGCGGGACTAGCGGGAGGCTACGAGCAGTACTTC.

CDR3 loop: CASSVVGQAADTQYF. The CDR3 DNA reads TGTGCCAGCAGCGTAGTCGGACAAGCCGCAGATACGCAGTATTTT. This chain joins TRBV9 and TRBJ2-3; tentatively, D is TRBD1 (5 bases). Trimming took 0 bases from V and 4 from J, leaving 12 bases between them. Germline-derived CDR1 and CDR2 are SGDLS and YYNGEE. The CDR3 covers 15 residues.

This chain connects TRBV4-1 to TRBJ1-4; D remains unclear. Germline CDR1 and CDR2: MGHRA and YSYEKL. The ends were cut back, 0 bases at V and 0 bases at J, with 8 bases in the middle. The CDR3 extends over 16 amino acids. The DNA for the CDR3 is TGCGCCAGCAGCCAAGATGTGAGTACAACTAATGAAAAACTGTTTTTT. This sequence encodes CASSQDVSTTNEKLFF.

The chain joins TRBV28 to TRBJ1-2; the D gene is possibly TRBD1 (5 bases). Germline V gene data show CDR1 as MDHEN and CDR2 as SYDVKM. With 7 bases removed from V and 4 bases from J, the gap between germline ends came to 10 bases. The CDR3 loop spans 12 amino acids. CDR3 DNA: TGTGCCAGCACCATCGGGACCTATGGCTACACCTTC. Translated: CASTIGTYGYTF.

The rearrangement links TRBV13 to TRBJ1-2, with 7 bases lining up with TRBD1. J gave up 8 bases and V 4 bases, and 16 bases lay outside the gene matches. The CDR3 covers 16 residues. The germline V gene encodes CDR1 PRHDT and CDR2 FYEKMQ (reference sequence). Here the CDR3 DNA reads TGTGCCAGCAGCTCAAGCGGTCGACAGGGACCTAGAGGCTACACCTTC. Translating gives CASSSSGRQGPRGYTF.

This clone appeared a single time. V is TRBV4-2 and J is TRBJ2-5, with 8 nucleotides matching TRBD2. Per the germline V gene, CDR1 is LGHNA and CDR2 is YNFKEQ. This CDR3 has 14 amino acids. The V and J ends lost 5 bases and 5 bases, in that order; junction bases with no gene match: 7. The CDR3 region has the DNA TGTGCCAGCAGCACTGGCGGGGGGTGGGAGACCCAGTACTTC. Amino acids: CASSTGGGWETQYF.

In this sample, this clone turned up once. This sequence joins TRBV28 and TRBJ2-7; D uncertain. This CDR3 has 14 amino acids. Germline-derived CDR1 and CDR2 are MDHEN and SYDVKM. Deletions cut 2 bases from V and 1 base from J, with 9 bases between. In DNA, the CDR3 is TGTGCCAGCAGTTTAGCCAGCTTATCCTACGAGCAGTACTTC. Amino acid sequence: CASSLASLSYEQYF. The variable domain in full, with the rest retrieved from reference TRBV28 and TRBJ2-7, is DVKVTQSSRYLVKRTGEKVFLECVQDMDHENMFWYRQDPGLGLRLIYFSYDVKMKEKGDIPEGYSVSREKKERFSLILESASTNQTSMYLCASSLASLSYEQYFGPGTRLTVT.

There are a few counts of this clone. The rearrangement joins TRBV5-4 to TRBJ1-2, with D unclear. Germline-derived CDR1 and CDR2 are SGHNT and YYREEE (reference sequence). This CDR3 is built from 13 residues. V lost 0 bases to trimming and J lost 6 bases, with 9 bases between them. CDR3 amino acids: CASSLAPGNGYTF. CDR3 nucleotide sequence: TGTGCCAGCAGCTTGGCTCCCGGAAATGGCTACACCTTC. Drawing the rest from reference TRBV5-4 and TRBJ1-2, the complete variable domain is ETGVTQSPTHLIKTRGQQVTLRCSSQSGHNTVSWYQQALGQGPQFIFQYYREEENGRGNFPPRFSGLQFPNYSSELNVNALELDDSALYLCASSLAPGNGYTFGSGTRLTVV.

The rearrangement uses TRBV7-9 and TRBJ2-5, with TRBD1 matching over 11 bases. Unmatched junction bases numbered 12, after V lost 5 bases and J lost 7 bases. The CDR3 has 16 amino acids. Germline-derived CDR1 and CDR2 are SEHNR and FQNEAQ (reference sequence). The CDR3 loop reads CASSPGQGVFGRTQYF. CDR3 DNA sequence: TGTGCCAGCAGCCCGGGACAGGGGGTTTTCGGGAGGACCCAGTACTTC.

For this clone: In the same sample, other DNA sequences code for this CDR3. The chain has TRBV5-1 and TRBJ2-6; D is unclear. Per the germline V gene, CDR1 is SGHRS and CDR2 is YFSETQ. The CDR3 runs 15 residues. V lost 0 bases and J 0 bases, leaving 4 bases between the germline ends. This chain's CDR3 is CASSLGGSGANVLTF. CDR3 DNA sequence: TGCGCCAGCAGCTTGGGGGGCTCTGGGGCCAACGTCCTGACTTTC.

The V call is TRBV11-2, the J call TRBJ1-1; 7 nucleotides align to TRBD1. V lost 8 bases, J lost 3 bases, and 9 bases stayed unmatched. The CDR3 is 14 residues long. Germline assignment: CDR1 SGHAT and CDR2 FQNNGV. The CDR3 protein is CASGFQGGDTEAFF. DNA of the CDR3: TGTGCCAGCGGATTTCAGGGGGGCGACACTGAAGCTTTCTTT.

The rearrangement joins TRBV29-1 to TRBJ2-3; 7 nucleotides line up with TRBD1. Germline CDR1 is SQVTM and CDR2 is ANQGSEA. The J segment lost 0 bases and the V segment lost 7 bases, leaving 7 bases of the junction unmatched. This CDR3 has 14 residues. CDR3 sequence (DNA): TGCAGCGGCGCACAGGGGTTGAGCACAGATACGCAGTATTTT. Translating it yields CSGAQGLSTDTQYF.

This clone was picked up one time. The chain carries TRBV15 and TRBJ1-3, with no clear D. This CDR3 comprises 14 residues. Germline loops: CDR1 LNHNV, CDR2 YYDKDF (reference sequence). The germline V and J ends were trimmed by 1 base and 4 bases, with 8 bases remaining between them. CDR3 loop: CATSRGVEGNTIYF. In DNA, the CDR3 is TGTGCCACCAGCAGAGGGGTGGAAGGAAACACCATATATTTT.